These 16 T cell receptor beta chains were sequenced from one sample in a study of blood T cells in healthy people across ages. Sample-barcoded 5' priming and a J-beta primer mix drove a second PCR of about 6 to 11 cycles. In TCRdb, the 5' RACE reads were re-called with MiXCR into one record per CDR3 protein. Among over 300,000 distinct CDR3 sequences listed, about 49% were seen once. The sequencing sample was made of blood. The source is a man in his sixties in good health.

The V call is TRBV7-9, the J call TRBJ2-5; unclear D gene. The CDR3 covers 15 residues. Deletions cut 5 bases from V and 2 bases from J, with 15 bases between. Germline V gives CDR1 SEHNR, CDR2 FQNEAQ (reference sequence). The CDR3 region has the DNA TGTGCCAGCAGCAAACTTGGGCAGACACAAGAGACCCAGTACTTC. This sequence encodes CASSKLGQTQETQYF. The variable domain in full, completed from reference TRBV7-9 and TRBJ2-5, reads DTGVSQNPRHKITKRGQNVTFRCDPISEHNRLYWYRQTLGQGPEFLTYFQNEAQLEKSRLLSDRFSAERPKGSFSTLEIQRTEQGDSAMYLCASSKLGQTQETQYFGPGTRLLVL.

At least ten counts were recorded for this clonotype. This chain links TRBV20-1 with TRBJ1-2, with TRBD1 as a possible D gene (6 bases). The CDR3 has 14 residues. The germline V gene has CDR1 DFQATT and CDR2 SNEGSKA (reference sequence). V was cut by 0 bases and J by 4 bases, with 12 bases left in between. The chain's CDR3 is CSAREQGGSYGYTF. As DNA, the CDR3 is TGCAGTGCTAGAGAACAGGGTGGTTCCTATGGCTACACCTTC.

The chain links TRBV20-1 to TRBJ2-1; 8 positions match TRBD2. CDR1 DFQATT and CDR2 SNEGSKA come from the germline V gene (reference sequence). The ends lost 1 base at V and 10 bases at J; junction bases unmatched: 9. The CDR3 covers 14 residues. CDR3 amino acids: CSARGGLGLKEQFF. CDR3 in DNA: TGCAGTGCTAGAGGGGGACTAGGTCTAAAGGAGCAGTTCTTC.

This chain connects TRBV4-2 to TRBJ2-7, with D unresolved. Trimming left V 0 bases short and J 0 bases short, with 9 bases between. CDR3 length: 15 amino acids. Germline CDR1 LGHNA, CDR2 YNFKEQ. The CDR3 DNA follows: TGTGCCAGCAGCCAAGAGCCTCCTAGCTCCTACGAGCAGTACTTC. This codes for CASSQEPPSSYEQYF.

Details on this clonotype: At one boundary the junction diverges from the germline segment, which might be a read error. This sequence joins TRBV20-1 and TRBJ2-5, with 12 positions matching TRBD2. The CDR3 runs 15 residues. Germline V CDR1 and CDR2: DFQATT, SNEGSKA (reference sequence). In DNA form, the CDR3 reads TGCAGTGCTACGGCACTAGCGGGGGGTCAAGGGACCCAGTACTTC. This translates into CSATALAGGQGTQYF.

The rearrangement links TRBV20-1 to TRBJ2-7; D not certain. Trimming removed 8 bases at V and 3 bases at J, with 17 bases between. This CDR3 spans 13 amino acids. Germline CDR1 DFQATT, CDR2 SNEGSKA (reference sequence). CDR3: CSLKGSLYYEQYF. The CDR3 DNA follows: TGCAGTCTTAAGGGCTCGCTGTACTACGAGCAGTACTTC.

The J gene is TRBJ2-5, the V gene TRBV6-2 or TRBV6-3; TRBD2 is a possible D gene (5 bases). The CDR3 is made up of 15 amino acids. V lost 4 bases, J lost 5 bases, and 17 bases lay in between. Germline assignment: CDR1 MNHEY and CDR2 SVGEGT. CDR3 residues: CASSWIAISPETQYF. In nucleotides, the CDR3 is TGTGCCAGCAGTTGGATAGCGATCTCTCCGGAGACCCAGTACTTC.

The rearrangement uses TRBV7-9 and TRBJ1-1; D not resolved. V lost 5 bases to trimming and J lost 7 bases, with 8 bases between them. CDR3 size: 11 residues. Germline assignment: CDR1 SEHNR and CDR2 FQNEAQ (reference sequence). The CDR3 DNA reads TGTGCCAGCAGCCGAAAGGGTGAAGCTTTCTTT. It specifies CASSRKGEAFF. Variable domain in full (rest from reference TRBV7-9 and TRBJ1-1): DTGVSQNPRHKITKRGQNVTFRCDPISEHNRLYWYRQTLGQGPEFLTYFQNEAQLEKSRLLSDRFSAERPKGSFSTLEIQRTEQGDSAMYLCASSRKGEAFFGQGTRLTVV.

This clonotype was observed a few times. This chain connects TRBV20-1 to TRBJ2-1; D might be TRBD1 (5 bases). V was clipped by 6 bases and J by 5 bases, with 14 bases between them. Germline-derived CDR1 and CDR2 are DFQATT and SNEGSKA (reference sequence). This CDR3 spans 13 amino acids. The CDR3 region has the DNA TGCAGTGCGGCGGAGTCAGGGAACAATGAGCAGTTCTTC. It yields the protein CSAAESGNNEQFF.

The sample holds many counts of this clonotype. The CDR3 DNA sequence: TGTGCCAGCAGCCTATCCGGGACAGCGTACAATGAGCAGTTCTTC. Its protein is CASSLSGTAYNEQFF. J is TRBJ2-1 and V is TRBV11-3; 7 bases agree with TRBD1. V dropped 5 bases and J dropped 4; count of bases not matched to a gene: 8. The germline V gene has CDR1 SGHNT and CDR2 YENEEA. The CDR3 sequence is 15 residues long.

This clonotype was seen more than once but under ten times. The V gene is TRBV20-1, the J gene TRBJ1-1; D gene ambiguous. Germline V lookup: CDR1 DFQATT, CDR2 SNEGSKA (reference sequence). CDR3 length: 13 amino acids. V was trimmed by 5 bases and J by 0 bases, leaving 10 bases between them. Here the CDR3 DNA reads TGCAGTGCTGCGCATAGTATGAACACTGAAGCTTTCTTT. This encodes CSAAHSMNTEAFF.

CDR3 region: CASSEQGGASTEAFF. CDR3 DNA sequence: TGTGCCAGCAGTGAACAGGGGGGCGCAAGCACTGAAGCTTTCTTT. The chain recombines TRBV2 with TRBJ1-1; 7 bases align to TRBD1. The V and J ends lost 2 bases and 4 bases, in that order; junction bases with no gene match: 7. Germline CDR1 reads SNHLY; CDR2 reads FYNNEI. CDR3 length equals 15 residues.

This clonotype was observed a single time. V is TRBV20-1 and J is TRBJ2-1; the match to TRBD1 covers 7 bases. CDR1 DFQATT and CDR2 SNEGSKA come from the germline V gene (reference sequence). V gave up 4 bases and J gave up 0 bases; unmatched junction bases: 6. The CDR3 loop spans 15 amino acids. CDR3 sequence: CSATRQGSSYNEQFF. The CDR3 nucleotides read TGCAGTGCTACCCGACAGGGAAGCTCCTACAATGAGCAGTTCTTC.

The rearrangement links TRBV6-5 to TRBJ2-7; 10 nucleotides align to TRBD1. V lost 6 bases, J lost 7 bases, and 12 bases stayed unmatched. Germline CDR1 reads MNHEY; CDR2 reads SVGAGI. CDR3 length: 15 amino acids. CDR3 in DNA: TGTGCCAGCAGACCACCGGGACAGGGGTCCGGGGAGCAGTACTTC. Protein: CASRPPGQGSGEQYF.

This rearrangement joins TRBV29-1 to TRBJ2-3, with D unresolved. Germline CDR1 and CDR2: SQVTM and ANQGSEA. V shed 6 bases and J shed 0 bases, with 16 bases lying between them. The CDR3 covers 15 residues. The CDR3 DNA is TGCAGCGTGGTCCCCTCTACTTCTAGCACAGATACGCAGTATTTT. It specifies CSVVPSTSSTDTQYF.

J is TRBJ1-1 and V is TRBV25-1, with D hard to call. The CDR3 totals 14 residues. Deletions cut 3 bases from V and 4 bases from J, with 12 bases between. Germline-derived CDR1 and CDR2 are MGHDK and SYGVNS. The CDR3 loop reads CASSDRGSLTEAFF. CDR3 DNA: TGTGCCAGCAGTGATAGAGGCAGCCTCACTGAAGCTTTCTTT.